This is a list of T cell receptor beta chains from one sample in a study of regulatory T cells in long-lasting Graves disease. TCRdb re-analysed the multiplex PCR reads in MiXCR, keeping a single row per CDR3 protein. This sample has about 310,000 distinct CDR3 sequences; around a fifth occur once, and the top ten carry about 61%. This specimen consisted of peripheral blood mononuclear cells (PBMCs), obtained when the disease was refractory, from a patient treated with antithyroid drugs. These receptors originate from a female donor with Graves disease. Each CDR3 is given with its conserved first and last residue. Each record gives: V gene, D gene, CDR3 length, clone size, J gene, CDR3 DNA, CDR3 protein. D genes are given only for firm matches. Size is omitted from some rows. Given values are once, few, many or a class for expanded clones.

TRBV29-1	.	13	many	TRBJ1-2	TGCAGCGTTGAAGATCGGAACAACTATGGCTACACCTTC	CSVEDRNNYGYTF
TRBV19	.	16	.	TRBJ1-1	TGTGCCAGTAGTACCGCGAACAGGGCTGGCAGCACTGAAGCTTTCTTT	CASSTANRAGSTEAFF
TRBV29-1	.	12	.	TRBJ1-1	TGCAGCGTCAGAACTGGGAACACTGAAGCTTTCTTT	CSVRTGNTEAFF
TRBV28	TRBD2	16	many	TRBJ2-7	TGTGCCAGCAGTTCCCCCACCGCGGGAGGGTCTTACGAGCAGTACTTC	CASSSPTAGGSYEQYF
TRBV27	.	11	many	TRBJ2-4	TGTGCCAGCAGAGTTGGAGGGGTTCAGTACTTC	CASRVGGVQYF
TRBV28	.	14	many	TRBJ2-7	TGTGCCAGCAGTTTATGGGCGACATCGGACGAGCAGTACTTC	CASSLWATSDEQYF
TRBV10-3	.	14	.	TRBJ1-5	TGTGCCATCAGTGACGATAAGGGTACTCAGCCCCAGCATTTT	CAISDDKGTQPQHF
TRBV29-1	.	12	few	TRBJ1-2	TGCAGCGTTGATGATTACGGTGCTGGCTACACCTTC	CSVDDYGAGYTF
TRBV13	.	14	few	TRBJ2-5	TGTGCCAGCAGCACCGGACAGTATCAAGAGACCCAGTACTTC	CASSTGQYQETQYF
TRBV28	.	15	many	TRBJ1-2	TGTGCCAGCACCTCCCCAGAGGGGAGTAACTATGGCTACACCTTC	CASTSPEGSNYGYTF
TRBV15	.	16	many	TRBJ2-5	TGTGCCACCAGCACTTCGAGGGTCGGGGGCGCAGAGACCCAGTACTTC	CATSTSRVGGAETQYF
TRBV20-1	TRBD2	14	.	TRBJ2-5	TGCAGTGCTAAGGCTAGCGGGAGCGTCGAGACCCAGTACTTC	CSAKASGSVETQYF
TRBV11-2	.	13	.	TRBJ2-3	TGTGCCAGCAGTCCATACGGGGAGAATACGCAGTATTTT	CASSPYGENTQYF
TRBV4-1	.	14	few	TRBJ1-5	TGCGCCAGCAGCTCTGGTCTTGGCAATCAGCCCCAGCATTTT	CASSSGLGNQPQHF
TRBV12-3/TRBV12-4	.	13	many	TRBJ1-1	TGTGCCAGCAGTTTACAGGAAAACACTGAAGCTTTCTTT	CASSLQENTEAFF
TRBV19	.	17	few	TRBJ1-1	TGTGCCAGTAGTACCCCGGCAGGGGTGGGCTCGAACACTGAAGCTTTCTTT	CASSTPAGVGSNTEAFF
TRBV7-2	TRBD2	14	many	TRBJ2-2	TGTGCCAGCAAGCGGGACTTCAACACCGGGGAGCTGTTTTTT	CASKRDFNTGELFF
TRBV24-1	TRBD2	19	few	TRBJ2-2	TGTGCCACCAGTGATGGTCGGAGGCTAGCGGGAGCCCACACCGGGGAGCTGTTTTTT	CATSDGRRLAGAHTGELFF
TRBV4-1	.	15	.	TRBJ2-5	TGCGCCAGCAGCCAGCGGCTCCCCATCAGCGAGACCCAGTACTTC	CASSQRLPISETQYF
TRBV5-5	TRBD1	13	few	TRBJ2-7	TGTGCCAGCAGCAGGGACAGGTACTACGAGCAGTACTTC	CASSRDRYYEQYF
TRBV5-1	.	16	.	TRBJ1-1	TGCGCCAGCAGCTTGCCTCGTGACAGCACTAACACTGAAGCTTTCTTT	CASSLPRDSTNTEAFF
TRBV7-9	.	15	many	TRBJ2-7	TGTGCCAGCAGCTCCGGGCGGGATCCCCGCTACGAGCAGTACTTC	CASSSGRDPRYEQYF
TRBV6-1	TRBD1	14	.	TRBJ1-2	TGTGCCAGTACCGGGACAGGGGGACTTTATGGCTACACCTTC	CASTGTGGLYGYTF
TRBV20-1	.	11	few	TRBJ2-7	TGCAGTGCGGGGAGGGGGCTGGAGCAGTACTTC	CSAGRGLEQYF
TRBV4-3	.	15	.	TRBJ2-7	TGCGCCAGCAGCCAAGCTCGGGACAAAGCCTACGAGCAGTACTTC	CASSQARDKAYEQYF
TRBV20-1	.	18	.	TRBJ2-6	TGCAGTGCTAGAGGCGCAGGGAGGTTCTGGTCTGGGGCCAACGTCCTGACTTTC	CSARGAGRFWSGANVLTF
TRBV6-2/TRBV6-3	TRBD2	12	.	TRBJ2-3	TGTGCCAGCAGCCCTGGACTAGCGGCTCAGTATTTT	CASSPGLAAQYF
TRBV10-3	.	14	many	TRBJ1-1	TGTGCCATCAGTGATCGACGGGGTTACACTGAAGCTTTCTTT	CAISDRRGYTEAFF
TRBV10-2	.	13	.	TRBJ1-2	TGCGCCAGCAGGAACAGGTCAAGACTCGGCTACACCTTC	CASRNRSRLGYTF
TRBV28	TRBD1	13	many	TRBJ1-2	TGTGCCAGTACGATAGGACAGGGCAATGGCTACACCTTC	CASTIGQGNGYTF
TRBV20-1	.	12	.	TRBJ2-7	TGCAGTGCTAGAGGTCACAACTACGAGCAGTACTTC	CSARGHNYEQYF
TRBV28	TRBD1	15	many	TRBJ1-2	TGTGCCAGCAGCCGGGACAGGGGTATCTCCTATGGCTACACCTTC	CASSRDRGISYGYTF
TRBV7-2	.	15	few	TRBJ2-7	TGTGCCAGCAGTGAAGCCGCCGGGAACACAGCGGAGCAGTACTTC	CASSEAAGNTAEQYF
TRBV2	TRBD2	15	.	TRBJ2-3	TGTGCCAGCAGTGCACATCCGGGGGGGACAGATACGCAGTATTTT	CASSAHPGGTDTQYF
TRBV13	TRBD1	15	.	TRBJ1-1	TGTGCCAGCAGCCAACTCGGACAGGGGAACACTGAAGCTTTCTTT	CASSQLGQGNTEAFF
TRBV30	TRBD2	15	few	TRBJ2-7	TGTGCCTGGGGGACCCCAGCGGGGAGCTCCTACGAGCAGTACTTC	CAWGTPAGSSYEQYF
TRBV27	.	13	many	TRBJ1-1	TGTGCCAGCAGGGGGAGCACAGGCGGTGAAGCTTTCTTT	CASRGSTGGEAFF
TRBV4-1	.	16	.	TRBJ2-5	TGCGCCAGCAGCCAAGATCCGACGGGGCAGGGAAAGACCCAGTACTTC	CASSQDPTGQGKTQYF
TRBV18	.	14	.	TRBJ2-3	TGTGCCAGCTCAGTGGCGGGTGGAACAGATACGCAGTATTTT	CASSVAGGTDTQYF
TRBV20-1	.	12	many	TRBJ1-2	TGCAGTGCTAGAGGGGAACGGGGTGGCTACACCTTC	CSARGERGGYTF
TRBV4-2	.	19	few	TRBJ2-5	TGTGCCAGCAGCCAACATGGATCATCGACAGGTAACGGTCTGGAGACCCAGTACTTC	CASSQHGSSTGNGLETQYF
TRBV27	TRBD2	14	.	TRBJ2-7	TGTGCCAGCATGTGGACTAGCGGAACCTACGAGCAGTACTTC	CASMWTSGTYEQYF
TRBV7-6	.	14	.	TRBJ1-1	TGTGCCAGCAGCCCCACAGGGAGGGACACTGAAGCTTTCTTT	CASSPTGRDTEAFF
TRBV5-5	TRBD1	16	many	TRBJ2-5	TGTGCCAGCAGCCCCGGGACAGGGTCTTCACGGGAGACCCAGTACTTC	CASSPGTGSSRETQYF
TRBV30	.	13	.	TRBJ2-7	TGTGCCTGGAACGGGGGTAGCTCCTACGAGCAGTACTTC	CAWNGGSSYEQYF
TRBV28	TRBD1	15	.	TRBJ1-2	TGTGCCAGCAGTCAGGCGGGGACAGGGCCCTATGGCTACACCTTC	CASSQAGTGPYGYTF
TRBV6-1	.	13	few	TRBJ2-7	TGTGCCAGCAGTGGTTCAGCGGGCCACGAGCAGTACTTC	CASSGSAGHEQYF
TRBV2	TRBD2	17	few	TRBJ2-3	TGTGCCAGCAGTGAAGCGCGGGACTACCCGTTCACAGATACGCAGTATTTT	CASSEARDYPFTDTQYF
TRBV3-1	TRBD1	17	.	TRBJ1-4	TGTGCCAGCAGCCAAGTCCTTGGGGTACAGGGGGAGGAAAAACTGTTTTTT	CASSQVLGVQGEEKLFF
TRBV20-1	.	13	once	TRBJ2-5	TGCAGTGCCCCGGGAAGATTGGGGGAGACCCAGTACTTC	CSAPGRLGETQYF
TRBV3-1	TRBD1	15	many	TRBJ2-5	TGTGCCAGCAGCCAAGAATTAACAGGGGGAGAGACCCAGTACTTC	CASSQELTGGETQYF